These 8 T cell receptor beta chains were sequenced from one sample in a study of cytomegalovirus exposure and HLA in healthy donors. The PCR contained 60 Vbeta and 13 Jbeta primers. Sequenced by immunoSEQ multiplex PCR; TCRdb stores in-frame clones only, minus some. Found here are 60,000 to 70,000 clones, roughly 73% of them singletons; the top ten hold 7.5% to 10%. Sequencing was done on a sample of PBMCs. All receptors derive from a man between 40 and 49 years old in good health and CMV-seronegative.

The rearrangement uses TRBV19 and TRBJ1-6, with TRBD1 matching over 9 bases. In germline, CDR1 is LNHDA, CDR2 SQIVND (reference sequence). With 7 bases clipped from V and 10 bases from J, the junction kept 8 bases outside the gene matches. CDR3 length equals 14 residues. This CDR3 is CASTRTGELSPLHF. The CDR3 region has the DNA TGTGCCAGTACTCGGACAGGGGAATTATCACCCCTCCACTTT.

This clone was seen only once. The CDR3 protein is CASGLVAGDHRDTQYF. In DNA form, the CDR3 reads TGTGCTAGTGGTTTGGTAGCGGGGGACCACAGAGATACGCAGTATTTT. The chain combines TRBV12-5 with TRBJ2-3; 8 nucleotides align to TRBD2. Unmatched junction bases numbered 7, after V lost 0 bases and J lost 5 bases. There are 16 residues in the CDR3. Germline CDR1 is LGHNT and CDR2 is FRNRAP.

This chain connects TRBV9 to TRBJ2-5; TRBD1 matches 7 bases. CDR1 is SGDLS, CDR2 YYNGEE, per germline. The CDR3 sequence is 15 residues long. V shed 0 bases and J 5 bases; nucleotides not matched to a gene: 7. This CDR3 is CASSVGGRGSETQYF. CDR3 in DNA: TGTGCCAGCAGCGTAGGTGGCAGGGGGTCGGAGACCCAGTACTTC.

J is TRBJ2-5 and V is TRBV6-5, with 10 positions matching TRBD1. The CDR3 extends over 15 amino acids. After removal of 6 bases from V and 5 bases from J, the junction contained 9 bases not matched to a gene. Germline V lookup: CDR1 MNHEY, CDR2 SVGAGI. The CDR3 DNA reads as TGTGCCAGCAGCACCGGGACAGGGGAGGTGGAGACCCAGTACTTC. This codes for CASSTGTGEVETQYF.

The chain carries TRBV19 and TRBJ1-4; D is uncertain. This CDR3 is built from 15 residues. V was clipped by 4 bases and J by 2 bases, with 11 bases between them. Germline-derived CDR1 and CDR2 are LNHDA and SQIVND (reference sequence). The CDR3 protein is CASSTELWTNEKLFF. DNA of the CDR3: TGTGCCAGTAGTACGGAGCTTTGGACTAATGAAAAACTGTTTTTT.

The V call is TRBV6-1, the J call TRBJ1-4; 7 nucleotides agree with TRBD1. Losses at the gene ends were 5 bases for V and 5 bases for J; bases not matched to a gene: 5. The CDR3 extends over 14 amino acids. The germline V gene encodes CDR1 MNHNS and CDR2 SASEGT. CDR3 nucleotides: TGTGCCAGCAGTTCGGGACAGCTAAATGAAAAACTGTTTTTT. Protein product: CASSSGQLNEKLFF.

The chain couples TRBV18 to TRBJ1-5, with D possibly being TRBD1 (6 bases). The germline V and J ends were trimmed by 2 bases and 4 bases, with 9 bases remaining between them. There are 14 residues in the CDR3. From germline, CDR1 is KGHSH and CDR2 LQKENI. CDR3 DNA sequence: TGTGCCAGCTCACCAGGACAGAGAAATCAGCCCCAGCATTTT. This codes for CASSPGQRNQPQHF.

J is TRBJ2-2 and V is TRBV7-6, with D perhaps TRBD1 (7 bases). Germline V gene sequence: CDR1 SGHVS, CDR2 FNYEAQ. The V gene lost 4 bases and the J gene lost 0 bases, with 15 bases spanning the gap. The CDR3 sequence is 17 residues long. Written as DNA, the CDR3 is TGTGCCAGCAGCTGGCCGGGCGGGACAGCGAACACCGGGGAGCTGTTTTTT. This sequence encodes CASSWPGGTANTGELFF. Based on the CDR3 plus reference TRBV7-6 and TRBJ2-2, the full variable domain is GAGVSQSPRYKVTKRGQDVALRCDPISGHVSLYWYRQALGQGPEFLTYFNYEAQQDKSGLPNDRFSAERPEGSISTLTIQRTEQRDSAMYRCASSWPGGTANTGELFFGEGSRLTVL.